This T cell receptor beta chain was recorded in a study of OX40 agonist ivuxolimab in advanced cancers. Study summary: The treatment was a fully human IgG2 OX40 agonist, ivuxolimab.

In regard to this clone: Its specificity is not known.

The V gene end was trimmed by 5 bases and the J gene end by 4 bases; junction bases not matched to a gene: 4. The CDR3 runs to 14 residues. Germline V gene lookup returns CDR1 MNHNS and CDR2 SASEGT. The method was immunoSEQ multiplex PCR; TCRdb's version includes in-frame clones alone and lacks a portion of them. The data hold tens of thousands of clones, with around 80% observed a single time. Study-wide results and limits: The work left the antigen specificity of expanded peripheral T cells undetermined.

The clonotype originates from an adult with an advanced solid tumor such as melanoma, head and neck, liver or kidney cancer. The material was CD4+ or CD8+ T cells sorted from blood, obtained in a trial of the OX40 agonist ivuxolimab. The V call is TRBV6-1, the J call TRBJ1-5, with 8 bases matching TRBD1. The CDR3 DNA follows: TGTGCCAGCAGTTCTACAGGGGGTAATCAGCCCCAGCATTTT. Amino acid sequence: CASSSTGGNQPQHF.